The clone carrying this T cell receptor beta chain showed up just a few times. Its cognate antigen is unknown. No fewer than 5.5 micrograms of total RNA were isolated from every sample. Using a J-beta primer mix together with a sample-barcoded 5' primer, a second PCR was run for roughly 6 to 11 cycles. TCRdb used MiXCR to reprocess the 5' RACE reads, holding one entry per CDR3 protein. This sample has about 1 million distinct CDR3 sequences, with approximately 25% found just once. The ends lost 5 bases at V and 5 bases at J; junction bases unmatched: 9. CDR3 length: 16 residues. Looked up from germline, CDR1 is SGHTA and CDR2 is FQGNSA. This sample is part of a study of blood T cells in healthy people across ages. Looking at the study overall: About one barcoded beta molecule per two T cells was captured by template switching.

Study conclusions and caveats: Age brought a roughly linear fall in TCR beta diversity measured per million T cells.

The data were also submitted as part of a second study, on T cells of mothers and their children. Turning to that study: Each child contributed 2.5 million to 3.5 million TCR beta CDR3 reads, while each mother contributed over 10 million.

The sequencing input was blood. The chain joins TRBV7-2 to TRBJ1-5; 10 bases align to TRBD1. This sequence originates from a girl aged 2-10 years in good health. As DNA, the CDR3 is TGTGCCAGCAGCCAAGCGGGACAGGGGTCTCATCAGCCCCAGCATTTT. This translates into CASSQAGQGSHQPQHF.